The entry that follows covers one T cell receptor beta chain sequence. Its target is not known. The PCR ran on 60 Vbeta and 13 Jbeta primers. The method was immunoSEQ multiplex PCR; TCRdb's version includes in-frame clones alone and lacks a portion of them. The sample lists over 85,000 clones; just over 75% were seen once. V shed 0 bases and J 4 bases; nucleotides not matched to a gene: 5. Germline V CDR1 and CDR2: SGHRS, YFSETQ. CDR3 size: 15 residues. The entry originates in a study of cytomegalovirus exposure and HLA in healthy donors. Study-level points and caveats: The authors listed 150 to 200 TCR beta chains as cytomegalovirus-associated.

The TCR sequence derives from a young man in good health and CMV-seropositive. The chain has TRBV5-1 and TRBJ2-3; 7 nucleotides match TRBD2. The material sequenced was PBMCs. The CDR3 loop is CASSLDGGGSDTQYF. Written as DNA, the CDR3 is TGCGCCAGCAGCTTGGATGGCGGGGGTTCAGATACGCAGTATTTT.